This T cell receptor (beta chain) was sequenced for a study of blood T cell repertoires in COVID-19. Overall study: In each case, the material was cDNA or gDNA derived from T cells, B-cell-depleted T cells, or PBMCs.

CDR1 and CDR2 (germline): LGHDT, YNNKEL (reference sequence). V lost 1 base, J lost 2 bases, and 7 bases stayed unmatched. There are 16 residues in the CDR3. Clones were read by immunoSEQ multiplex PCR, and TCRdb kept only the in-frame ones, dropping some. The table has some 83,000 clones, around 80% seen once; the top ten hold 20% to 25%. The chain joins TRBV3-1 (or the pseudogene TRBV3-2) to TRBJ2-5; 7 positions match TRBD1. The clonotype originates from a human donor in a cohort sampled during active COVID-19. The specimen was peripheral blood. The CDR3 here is CASSQGQTGLQETQYF. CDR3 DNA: TGTGCCAGCAGCCAAGGGCAGACAGGGCTTCAAGAGACCCAGTACTTC.